The following is a T cell receptor beta chain sequence with its context. Using its own MiXCR run on the 5' RACE reads, TCRdb lists one record per CDR3 protein. The sample has approximately 500,000 distinct CDR3 sequences; approximately 24% are singletons. This sample was included in a study of identical twins. J gave up 3 bases and V 1 base, and 5 bases lay outside the gene matches. This CDR3 is 15 amino acids long. Germline CDR1 and CDR2: SGHTA and FQGNSA. The same data also went into a second study, on T cells expressing NK-cell markers.

The sequence was obtained from a young woman in good health. This chain connects TRBV7-2 to TRBJ2-7; TRBD1 matches 8 bases. Sample: CD4+ T cells sorted from blood. CDR3 bases: TGTGCCAGCAGCTTAGGAGGGACAGGATACTACGAGCAGTACTTC. This codes for CASSLGGTGYYEQYF.